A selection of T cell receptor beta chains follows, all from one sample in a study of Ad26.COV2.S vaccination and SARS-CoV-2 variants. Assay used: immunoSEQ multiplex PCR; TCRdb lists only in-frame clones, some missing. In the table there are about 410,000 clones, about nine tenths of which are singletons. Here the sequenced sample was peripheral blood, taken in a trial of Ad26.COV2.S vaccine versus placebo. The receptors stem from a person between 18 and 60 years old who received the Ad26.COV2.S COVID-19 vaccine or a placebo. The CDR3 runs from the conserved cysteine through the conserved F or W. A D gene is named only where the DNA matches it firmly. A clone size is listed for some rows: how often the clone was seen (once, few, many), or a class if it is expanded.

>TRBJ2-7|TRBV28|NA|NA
CASRLQGWGYEQYF
TGTGCCAGCAGGCTACAGGGATGGGGCTACGAGCAGTACTTC
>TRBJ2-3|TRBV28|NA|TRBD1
CASSLCGTEHQVGTDTQYF
TGTGCCAGCAGTTTATGCGGGACAGAACATCAGGTAGGAACAGATACGCAGTATTTT
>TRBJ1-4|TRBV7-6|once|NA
CASSFSPYGGGGEANEKLFF
TGTGCCAGCAGCTTTAGCCCTTACGGGGGAGGGGGAGAGGCTAATGAAAAACTGTTTTTT
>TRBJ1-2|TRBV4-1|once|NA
CASSQGRPLAQGLYTSYGYTF
TGCGCCAGCAGCCAAGGGAGACCTCTAGCACAGGGCCTCTACACTTCTTATGGCTACACCTTC
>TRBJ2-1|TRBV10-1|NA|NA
CASQARTGLNEQFF
TGCGCCAGCCAAGCCAGGACTGGTCTCAATGAGCAGTTCTTC
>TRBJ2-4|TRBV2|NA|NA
CASSEQGVHYF
TGTGCCAGCAGTGAACAAGGGGTTCATTACTTC
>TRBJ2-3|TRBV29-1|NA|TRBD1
CSPILSGTGVPDTQYF
TGCAGCCCTATCCTCTCGGGGACAGGGGTTCCAGATACGCAGTATTTT
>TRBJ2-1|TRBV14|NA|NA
CASSHLTGSEQFF
TGTGCCAGCAGCCACCTAACCGGGTCTGAGCAGTTCTTC
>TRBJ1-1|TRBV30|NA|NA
CAWSGGRNTEAFF
TGTGCCTGGAGTGGGGGGCGGAACACTGAAGCTTTCTTT
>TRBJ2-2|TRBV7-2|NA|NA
CASSPTGNTGELFF
TGTGCCAGCAGCCCAACAGGGAACACCGGGGAGCTGTTTTTT
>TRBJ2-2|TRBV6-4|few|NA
CASTLRPGTGELFF
TGTGCCAGCACCCTTAGACCGGGCACCGGGGAGCTGTTTTTT
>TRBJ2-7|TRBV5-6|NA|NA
CASSLWGTTYEQYF
TGTGCCAGCAGCTTGTGGGGAACAACCTACGAGCAGTACTTC
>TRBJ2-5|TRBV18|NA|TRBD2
CASSPPSGGQETQYF
TGTGCCAGCTCACCACCGTCCGGGGGGCAAGAGACCCAGTACTTC
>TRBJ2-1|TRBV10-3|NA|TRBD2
CAIRPSRRVGASGRRNEQFF
TGTGCCATCAGACCCAGCAGGCGCGTCGGGGCTAGCGGGAGGAGAAATGAGCAGTTCTTC
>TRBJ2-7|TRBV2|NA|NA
CASRGARREQYF
TGTGCCAGCAGGGGGGCGCGGAGGGAGCAGTACTTC
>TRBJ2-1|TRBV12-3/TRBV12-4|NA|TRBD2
CASRGGTSAIF
TGTGCCAGCAGGGGTGGGACTAGCGCGATCTTC
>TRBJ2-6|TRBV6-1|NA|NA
CASSEKGAGANVLTF
TGTGCCAGCAGTGAAAAAGGGGCCGGGGCCAACGTCCTGACTTTC
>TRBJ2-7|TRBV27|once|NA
CASSSWGRYEQYF
TGTGCCAGCAGTTCGTGGGGCCGCTACGAGCAGTACTTC
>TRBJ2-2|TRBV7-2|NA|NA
CASAARLGGTGELFF
TGTGCCAGCGCCGCCCGACTAGGGGGCACCGGGGAGCTGTTTTTT
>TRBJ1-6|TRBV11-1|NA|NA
CASSLTLRGGRSPLHF
TGTGCCAGCAGCTTAACGCTCAGGGGCGGTCGTTCACCCCTCCACTTT
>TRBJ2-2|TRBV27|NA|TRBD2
CASSSHQGRAGELFF
TGTGCCAGCAGTTCCCATCAAGGGAGGGCCGGGGAGCTGTTTTTT
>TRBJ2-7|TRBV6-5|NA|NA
CASSPAMGYEQYF
TGTGCCAGCAGCCCCGCGATGGGCTACGAGCAGTACTTC
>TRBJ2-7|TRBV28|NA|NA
CASSLRAGGSYEQYF
TGTGCCAGCAGTTTACGTGCAGGGGGGTCCTACGAGCAGTACTTC
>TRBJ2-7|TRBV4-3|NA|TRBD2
CASSQGGLASYEQYF
TGCGCCAGCAGCCAAGGGGGACTAGCGAGCTACGAGCAGTACTTC
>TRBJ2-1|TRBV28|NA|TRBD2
CASGELADYNEQFF
TGTGCCAGCGGGGAGCTAGCGGACTACAATGAGCAGTTCTTC
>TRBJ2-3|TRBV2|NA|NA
CASSAGGGSDTQYF
TGTGCCAGCAGTGCCGGAGGGGGTTCAGATACGCAGTATTTT
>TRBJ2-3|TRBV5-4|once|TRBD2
CASSSAGGTDTQYF
TGTGCCAGCAGCTCAGCGGGGGGCACAGATACGCAGTATTTT
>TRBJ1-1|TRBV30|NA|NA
CAWRGQGFTEAFF
TGTGCCTGGAGGGGTCAGGGGTTTACTGAAGCTTTCTTT
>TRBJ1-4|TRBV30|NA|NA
CAWARGGGEKLFF
TGTGCCTGGGCGCGGGGAGGGGGGGAAAAACTGTTTTTT
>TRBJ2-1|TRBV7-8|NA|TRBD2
CASSPNLFTSGRVNEQFF
TGTGCCAGCAGCCCCAACCTTTTTACTAGCGGGAGGGTCAATGAGCAGTTCTTC
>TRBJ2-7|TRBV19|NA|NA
CASSRDNRYEQYF
TGTGCCAGTAGTCGGGACAACCGCTACGAGCAGTACTTC
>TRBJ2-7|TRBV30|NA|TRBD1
CAWRGDRSTSYEQYF
TGTGCCTGGAGGGGGGACAGGAGTACCTCCTACGAGCAGTACTTC
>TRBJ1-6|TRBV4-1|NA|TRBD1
CASSREGAEDSPLHF
TGCGCCAGCAGCCGAGAGGGGGCGGAGGATTCACCCCTCCACTTT
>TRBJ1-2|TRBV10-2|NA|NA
CASSVADPYYGYTF
TGCGCCAGCAGTGTGGCAGACCCTTACTATGGCTACACCTTC
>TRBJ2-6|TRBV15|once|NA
CATKAGPITSGANVLTF
TGTGCCACCAAGGCGGGTCCGATTACCTCTGGGGCCAACGTCCTGACTTTC
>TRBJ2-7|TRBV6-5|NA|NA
CASSSDLMGSYEQYF
TGTGCCAGCAGTTCCGACCTAATGGGCTCCTACGAGCAGTACTTC
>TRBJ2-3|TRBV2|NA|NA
CASSEGGDTQYF
TGTGCCAGCAGTGAAGGGGGAGATACGCAGTATTTT
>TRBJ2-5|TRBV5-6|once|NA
CASSLWPQETQYF
TGTGCCAGCAGCCTGTGGCCTCAAGAGACCCAGTACTTC
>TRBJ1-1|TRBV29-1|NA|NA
CSVGFFGGTEAFF
TGCAGCGTTGGGTTTTTTGGGGGCACTGAAGCTTTCTTT
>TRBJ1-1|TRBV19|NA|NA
CASMAGDTEAFF
TGTGCCAGTATGGCAGGGGACACTGAAGCTTTCTTT
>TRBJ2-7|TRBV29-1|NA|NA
CSVDRGEGLEQYF
TGCAGCGTTGACAGGGGGGAGGGCCTCGAGCAGTACTTC
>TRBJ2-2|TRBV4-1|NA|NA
CASSQDDTRTGELFF
TGCGCCAGCAGCCAAGATGATACGAGGACCGGGGAGCTGTTTTTT
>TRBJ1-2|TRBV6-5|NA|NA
CASRGSLGGYTF
TGTGCCAGCAGGGGATCCTTAGGCGGCTACACCTTC
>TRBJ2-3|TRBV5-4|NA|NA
CASAIGEVPDTQYF
TGTGCCAGCGCGATCGGTGAGGTCCCAGATACGCAGTATTTT
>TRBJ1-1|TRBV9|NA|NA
CASSSQGNTEAFF
TGTGCCAGCAGCTCTCAGGGGAACACTGAAGCTTTCTTT
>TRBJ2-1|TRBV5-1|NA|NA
CASSSPPLGEQFF
TGCGCCAGCAGCTCACCACCCCTCGGGGAGCAGTTCTTC
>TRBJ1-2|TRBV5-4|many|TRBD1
CASTPEGQGALGYTF
TGTGCCAGCACCCCGGAAGGACAGGGGGCGCTCGGCTACACCTTC